This T cell receptor beta chain was found in a study of technical replicates of blood from several donors. The CDR3 sequence is 15 residues long. Trimming left V 4 bases short and J 2 bases short, with 13 bases between. Germline-derived CDR1 and CDR2 are SGHAT and FQNNGV. Profiled with immunoSEQ multiplex PCR; TCRdb holds only in-frame clones, not every one. The sample has about 62,000 clones, approximately 87% seen once; the top ten hold 5.2%. The receptor's source is a human donor in good health. Some clones in this sample may be carry-over from other donors' samples. Material for sequencing was PBMCs. This chain uses TRBV11-2 with TRBJ2-3; perhaps TRBD1 as D (6 bases). The chain's CDR3 is CASSSRDTITDTQYF. In nucleotides, the CDR3 is TGTGCCAGCAGCTCCCGGGACACCATCACAGATACGCAGTATTTT.